This T cell receptor beta chain stems from a study of identical twins. TCRdb called the 5' RACE reads again in MiXCR, with one record for every CDR3 protein. The top ten hold around 13% of the sample, which has hundreds of thousands of distinct CDR3 sequences, approximately 18% seen once. General observations from the study: Cord blood beta clonotypes that were abundant carried fewer insertions, and memory repertoires showed no such trend.

To note about this clonotype: Its antigen remains unidentified.

This same sample was also part of a study on T cells expressing NK-cell markers. This second study says: Source material for TCR beta repertoires consisted of sorted CD3+CD56+NKG2C+, CD3+CD56+NKG2C- and CD3+CD56-NKG2C+ T cells. Among the experiments, several used an anti-gamma-delta TCR antibody to restrict sorting to alpha-beta TCR T cells.

The sequencing input was PBMCs. The clonotype comes from a woman in her late teens or twenties in good health.

CDR3 protein: CASSPPGGTIEQYF. The CDR3 DNA sequence: TGTGCCAGCTCACCCCCAGGGGGGACTATTGAGCAGTACTTC. The chain carries TRBV18 and TRBJ2-7; D assignment may be TRBD1 or TRBD2 (7 bases each). The germline gives CDR1 KGHSH, CDR2 LQKENI. The length of the CDR3 is 14 residues. Trimming left V 3 bases short and J 7 bases short, with 16 bases between.